This T cell receptor beta chain derives from a study of graft-versus-host responses after intestinal transplantation. Libraries were prepared by immunoSEQ multiplex PCR; TCRdb keeps only in-frame clonotypes and omits some of them. The sample has 15,000 to 20,000 clones, 35% to 40% seen once. V gave up 3 bases and J gave up 5 bases, with 2 bases separating them. The CDR3 length is 11 residues. Germline CDR1 is SGHTA and CDR2 is FQGNSA. In its sample, this clone was seen a few times. The sequencing used alloreactive CD4+ T cells from a mixed lymphocyte reaction culture, collected before transplantation. As to subset: CFSE-low proliferating T cells sorted from roughly six-day pre-transplant mixed lymphocyte reaction (GvH or HvG direction). The chain carries TRBV7-2 and TRBJ2-1; D ambiguous. The source is a human patient who was an organ donor for intestinal transplantation. The CDR3 DNA is TGTGCCAGCAGCTTCCACAATGAGCAGTTCTTC. Translation: CASSFHNEQFF.